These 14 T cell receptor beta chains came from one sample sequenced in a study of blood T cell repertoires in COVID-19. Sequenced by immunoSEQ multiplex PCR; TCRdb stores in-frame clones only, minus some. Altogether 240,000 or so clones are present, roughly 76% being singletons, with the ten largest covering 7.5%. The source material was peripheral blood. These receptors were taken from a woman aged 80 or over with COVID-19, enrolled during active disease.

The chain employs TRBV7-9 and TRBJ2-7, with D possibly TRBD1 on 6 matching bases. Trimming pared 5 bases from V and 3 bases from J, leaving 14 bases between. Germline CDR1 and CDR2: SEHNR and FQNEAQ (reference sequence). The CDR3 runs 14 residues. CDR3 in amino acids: CASSPRGNFYEQYF. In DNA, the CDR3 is TGTGCCAGCAGCCCAAGGGGGAACTTCTACGAGCAGTACTTC.

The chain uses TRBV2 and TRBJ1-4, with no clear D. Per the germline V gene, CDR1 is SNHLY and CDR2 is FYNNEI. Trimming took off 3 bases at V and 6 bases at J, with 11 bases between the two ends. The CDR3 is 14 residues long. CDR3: CASSDGRSDEKLFF. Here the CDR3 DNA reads TGTGCCAGCAGTGATGGGAGATCAGATGAAAAACTGTTTTTT.

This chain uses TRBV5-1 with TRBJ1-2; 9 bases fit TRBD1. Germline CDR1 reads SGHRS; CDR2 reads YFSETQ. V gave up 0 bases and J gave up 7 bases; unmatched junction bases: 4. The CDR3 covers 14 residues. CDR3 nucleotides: TGCGCCAGCAGCTTGGAACAGGGGGCGGGTGGCTACACCTTC. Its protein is CASSLEQGAGGYTF.

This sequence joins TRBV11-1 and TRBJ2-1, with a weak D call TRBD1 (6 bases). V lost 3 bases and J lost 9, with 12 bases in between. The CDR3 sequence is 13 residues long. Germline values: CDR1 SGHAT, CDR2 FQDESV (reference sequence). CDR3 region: CASSLESRGEQFF. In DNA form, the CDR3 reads TGTGCCAGCAGCTTGGAAAGCAGGGGTGAGCAGTTCTTC.

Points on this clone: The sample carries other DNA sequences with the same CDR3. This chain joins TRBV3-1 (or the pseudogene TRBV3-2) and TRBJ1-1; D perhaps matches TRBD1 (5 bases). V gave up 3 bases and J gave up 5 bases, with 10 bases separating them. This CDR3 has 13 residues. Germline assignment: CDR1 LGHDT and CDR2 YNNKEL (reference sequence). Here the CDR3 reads CASSQGGGTEAFF. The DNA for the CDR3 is TGTGCCAGCAGCCAGGGTGGGGGGACTGAAGCTTTCTTT.

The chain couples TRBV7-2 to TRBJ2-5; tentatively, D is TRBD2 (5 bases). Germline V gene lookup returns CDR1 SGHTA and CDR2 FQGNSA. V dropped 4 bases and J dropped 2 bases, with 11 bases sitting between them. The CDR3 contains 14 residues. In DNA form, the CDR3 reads TGTGCCAGCAGCTCAGCGGCTCCACAAGAGACCCAGTACTTC. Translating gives CASSSAAPQETQYF. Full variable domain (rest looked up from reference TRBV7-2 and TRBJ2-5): GAGVSQSPSNKVTEKGKDVELRCDPISGHTALYWYRQSLGQGLEFLIYFQGNSAPDKSGLPSDRFSAERTGGSVSTLTIQRTQQEDSAVYLCASSSAAPQETQYFGPGTRLLVL.

The DNA for the CDR3 is TGTGCCTGGGCTCGGGGGGTGGGCGGCACTGAAGCTTTCTTT. Amino acids: CAWARGVGGTEAFF. The rearrangement joins TRBV30 to TRBJ1-1; weak D call: TRBD1 (5 bases). The CDR3 has 14 residues. Germline CDR1 is GTSNPN and CDR2 is SVGIG (reference sequence). Trimming took 5 bases from V and 4 from J, leaving 17 bases between them.

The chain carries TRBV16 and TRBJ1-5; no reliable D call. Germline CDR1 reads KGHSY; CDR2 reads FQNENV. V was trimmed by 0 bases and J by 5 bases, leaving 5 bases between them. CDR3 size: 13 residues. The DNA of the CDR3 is TGTGCCAGCAGCCAATCGAGAGATCAGCCCCAGCATTTT. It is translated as CASSQSRDQPQHF.

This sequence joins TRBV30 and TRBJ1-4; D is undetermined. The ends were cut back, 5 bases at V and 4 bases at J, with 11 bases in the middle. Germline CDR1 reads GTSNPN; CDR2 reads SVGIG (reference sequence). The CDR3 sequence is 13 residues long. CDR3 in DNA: TGTGCCTGGTATCGAGTGCATAATGAAAAACTGTTTTTT. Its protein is CAWYRVHNEKLFF.

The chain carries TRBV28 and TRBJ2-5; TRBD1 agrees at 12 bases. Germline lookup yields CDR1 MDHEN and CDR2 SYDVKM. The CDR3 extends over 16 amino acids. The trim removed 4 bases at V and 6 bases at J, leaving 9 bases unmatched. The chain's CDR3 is CASSSPGTGGLKTQYF. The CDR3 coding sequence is TGTGCCAGCAGTTCCCCCGGGACAGGGGGCCTAAAGACCCAGTACTTC.

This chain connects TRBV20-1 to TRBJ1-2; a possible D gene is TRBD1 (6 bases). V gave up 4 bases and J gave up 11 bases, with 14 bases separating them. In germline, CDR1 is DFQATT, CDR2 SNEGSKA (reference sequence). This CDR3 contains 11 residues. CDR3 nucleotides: TGCAGTGCTACCAGACAGGTCGGTTACACCTTC. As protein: CSATRQVGYTF.

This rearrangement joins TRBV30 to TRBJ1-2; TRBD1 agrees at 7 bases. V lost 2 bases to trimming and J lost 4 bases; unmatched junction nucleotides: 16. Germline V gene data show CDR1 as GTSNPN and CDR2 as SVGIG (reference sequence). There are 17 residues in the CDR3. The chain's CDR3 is CAWSPVFVQGRSYGYTF. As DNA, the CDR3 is TGTGCCTGGAGTCCGGTATTCGTACAGGGGCGGTCCTATGGCTACACCTTC.

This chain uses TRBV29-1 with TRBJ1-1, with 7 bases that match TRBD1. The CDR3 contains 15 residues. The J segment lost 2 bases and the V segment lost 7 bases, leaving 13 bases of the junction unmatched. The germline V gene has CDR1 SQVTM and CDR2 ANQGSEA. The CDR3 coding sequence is TGCAGCGCCAGCCTCGGGGACAGAATTAACACTGAAGCTTTCTTT. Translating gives CSASLGDRINTEAFF.

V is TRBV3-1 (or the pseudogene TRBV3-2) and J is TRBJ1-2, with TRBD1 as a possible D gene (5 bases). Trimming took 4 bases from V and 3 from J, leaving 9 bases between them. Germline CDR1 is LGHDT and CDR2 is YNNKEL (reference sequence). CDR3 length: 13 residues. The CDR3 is CASSPTVDYGYTF. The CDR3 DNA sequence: TGTGCCAGCAGCCCGACAGTGGACTATGGCTACACCTTC.